This T cell receptor beta chain originates from a study of T cell responses to AZD1222 COVID-19 vaccine. In regard to this clone: As yet, its antigen is unknown.

Regarding the study as a whole: Most donors were white British, females outnumbered males, and clonal diversity was possibly underestimated. Baseline serology detected seropositivity in only six AZD1222 recipients.

The method was immunoSEQ multiplex PCR; TCRdb's version includes in-frame clones alone and lacks a portion of them. The sample holds around 110,000 clones; roughly 93% are singletons and the top ten take under 3.5%. CDR1 is MNHEY, CDR2 SVGAGI, per germline. This CDR3 is 14 amino acids long. V was pared by 0 bases and J by 2 bases, with 8 bases between. V usage is TRBV6-5 and J usage is TRBJ2-7; D possibly corresponds to TRBD2 (5 bases). The sequencing here drew on peripheral blood, taken on day 0 of AZD1222 vaccination. The origin of this receptor is an adult in good health. The CDR3 protein is CASSYSPGTYEQYF. In DNA, the CDR3 is TGTGCCAGCAGTTACTCTCCGGGGACCTACGAGCAGTACTTC.